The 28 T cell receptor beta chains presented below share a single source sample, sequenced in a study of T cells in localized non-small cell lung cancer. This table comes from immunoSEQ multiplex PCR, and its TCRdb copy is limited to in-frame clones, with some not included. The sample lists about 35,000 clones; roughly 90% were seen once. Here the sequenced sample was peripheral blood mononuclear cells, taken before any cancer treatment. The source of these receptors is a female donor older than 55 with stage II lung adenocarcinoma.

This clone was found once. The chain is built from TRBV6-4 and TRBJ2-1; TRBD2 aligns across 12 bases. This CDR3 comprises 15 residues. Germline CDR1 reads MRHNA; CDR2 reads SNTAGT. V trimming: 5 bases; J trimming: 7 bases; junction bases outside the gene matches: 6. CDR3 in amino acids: CASSPVTSGRNEQFF. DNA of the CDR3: TGTGCCAGCAGTCCTGTGACTAGCGGGAGAAATGAGCAGTTCTTC.

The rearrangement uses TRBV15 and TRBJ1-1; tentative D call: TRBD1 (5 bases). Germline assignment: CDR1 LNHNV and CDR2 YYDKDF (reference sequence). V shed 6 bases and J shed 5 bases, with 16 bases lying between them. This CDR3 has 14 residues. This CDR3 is CATSRLGTGTEAFF. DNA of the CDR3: TGTGCCACCAGTCGCCTGGGGACGGGGACTGAAGCTTTCTTT.

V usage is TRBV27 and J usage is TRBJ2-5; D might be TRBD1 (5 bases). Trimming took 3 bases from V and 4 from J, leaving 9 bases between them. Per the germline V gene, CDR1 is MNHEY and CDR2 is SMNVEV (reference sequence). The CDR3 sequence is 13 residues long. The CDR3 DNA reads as TGTGCCAGCAGTTTGAGAAGGGGAGAGACCCAGTACTTC. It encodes CASSLRRGETQYF.

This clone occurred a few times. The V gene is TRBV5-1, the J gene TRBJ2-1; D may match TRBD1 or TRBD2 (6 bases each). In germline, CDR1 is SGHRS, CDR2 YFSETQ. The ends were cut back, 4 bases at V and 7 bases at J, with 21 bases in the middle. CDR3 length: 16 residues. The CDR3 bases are TGCGCCAGCAGCAGGGGGGACCACCGGGTGGATAATGAGCAGTTCTTC. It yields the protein CASSRGDHRVDNEQFF.

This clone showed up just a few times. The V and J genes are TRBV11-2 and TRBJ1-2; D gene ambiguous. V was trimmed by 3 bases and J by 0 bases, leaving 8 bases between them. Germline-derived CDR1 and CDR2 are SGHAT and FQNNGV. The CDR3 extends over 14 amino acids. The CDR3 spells CASSLDGANYGYTF. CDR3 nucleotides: TGTGCCAGCAGCTTGGACGGGGCTAACTATGGCTACACCTTC.

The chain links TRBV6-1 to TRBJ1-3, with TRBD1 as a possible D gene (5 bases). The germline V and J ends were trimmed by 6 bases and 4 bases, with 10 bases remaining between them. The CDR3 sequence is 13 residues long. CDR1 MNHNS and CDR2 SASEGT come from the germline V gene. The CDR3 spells CASRREGGNTIYF. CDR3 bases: TGTGCCAGCAGGCGCGAGGGGGGAAACACCATATATTTT.

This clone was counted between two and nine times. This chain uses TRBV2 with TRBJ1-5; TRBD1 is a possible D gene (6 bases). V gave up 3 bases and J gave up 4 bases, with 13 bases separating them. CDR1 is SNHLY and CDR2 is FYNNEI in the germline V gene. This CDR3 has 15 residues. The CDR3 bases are TGTGCCAGCAGTGAGTTCGGGACACCTAATCAGCCCCAGCATTTT. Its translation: CASSEFGTPNQPQHF.

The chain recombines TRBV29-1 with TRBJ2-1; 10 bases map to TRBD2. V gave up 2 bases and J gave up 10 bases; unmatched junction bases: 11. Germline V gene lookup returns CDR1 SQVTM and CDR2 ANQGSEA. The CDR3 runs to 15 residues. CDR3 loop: CSVEKALAGVNEQFF. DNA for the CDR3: TGCAGCGTTGAAAAAGCCCTAGCGGGAGTTAACGAGCAGTTCTTC.

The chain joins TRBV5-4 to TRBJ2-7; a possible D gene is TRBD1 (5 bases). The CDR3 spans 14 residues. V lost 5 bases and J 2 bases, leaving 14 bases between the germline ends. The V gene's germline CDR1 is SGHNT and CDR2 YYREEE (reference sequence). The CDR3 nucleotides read TGTGCCAGCAGTGGGGCATCGACCCCCTACGAGCAGTACTTC. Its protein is CASSGASTPYEQYF.

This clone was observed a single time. CDR3 nucleotide sequence: TGTGCCAGCAGCTTAGGGACAGCATCGGAGAACACCATATATTTT. It encodes CASSLGTASENTIYF. The V gene is TRBV11-2, the J gene TRBJ1-3; a possible D gene is TRBD1 (6 bases). Germline V gives CDR1 SGHAT, CDR2 FQNNGV. V was trimmed by 1 base and J by 7 bases, leaving 14 bases between them. The CDR3 is made up of 15 amino acids.

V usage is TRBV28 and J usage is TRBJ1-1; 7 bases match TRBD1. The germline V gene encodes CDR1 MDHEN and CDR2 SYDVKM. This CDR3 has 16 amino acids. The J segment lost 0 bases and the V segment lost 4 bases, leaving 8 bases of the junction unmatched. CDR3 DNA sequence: TGTGCCAGCAGTTCCTCGGGACAGATGGTGAACACTGAAGCTTTCTTT. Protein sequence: CASSSSGQMVNTEAFF.

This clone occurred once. DNA for the CDR3: TGTGCCAGCTCGGGACAGGGTTCAACCGGGGAGCTGTTTTTT. Its translation is CASSGQGSTGELFF. V is TRBV2 and J is TRBJ2-2; 9 bases are shared with TRBD1. Germline V CDR1 and CDR2: SNHLY, FYNNEI. This CDR3 region has 14 residues. The V segment lost 8 bases and the J segment 5 bases; nucleotides outside the gene matches: 6.

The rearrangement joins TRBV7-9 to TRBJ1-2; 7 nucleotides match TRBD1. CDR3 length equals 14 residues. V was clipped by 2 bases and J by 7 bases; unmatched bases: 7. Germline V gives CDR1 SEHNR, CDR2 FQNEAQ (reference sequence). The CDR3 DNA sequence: TGTGCCAGCAGCTTATTCGACAGGGTGGGTGGCTACACCTTC. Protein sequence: CASSLFDRVGGYTF.

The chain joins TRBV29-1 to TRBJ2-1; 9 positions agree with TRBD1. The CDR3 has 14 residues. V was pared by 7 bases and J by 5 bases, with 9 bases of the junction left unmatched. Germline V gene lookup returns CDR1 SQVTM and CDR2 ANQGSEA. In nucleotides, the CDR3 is TGCAGCGGCAGCCGGACAGGGGTCAACAATGAGCAGTTCTTC. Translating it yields CSGSRTGVNNEQFF.

The CDR3 protein is CSVDLRGGGNTEAFF. CDR3 sequence (DNA): TGCAGCGTTGACCTAAGGGGGGGAGGCAACACTGAAGCTTTCTTT. The chain links TRBV29-1 to TRBJ1-1; TRBD1 might be the D (6 bases). The CDR3 length is 15 residues. Germline V gene lookup returns CDR1 SQVTM and CDR2 ANQGSEA. V was clipped by 3 bases and J by 2 bases, with 16 bases between them.

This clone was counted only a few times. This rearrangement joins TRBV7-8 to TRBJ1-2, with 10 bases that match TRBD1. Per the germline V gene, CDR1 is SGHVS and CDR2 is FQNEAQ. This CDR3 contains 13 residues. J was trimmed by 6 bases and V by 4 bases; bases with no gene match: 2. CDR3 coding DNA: TGTGCCAGCAGCTCAGACAGGGGGCATGGCTACACCTTC. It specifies CASSSDRGHGYTF.

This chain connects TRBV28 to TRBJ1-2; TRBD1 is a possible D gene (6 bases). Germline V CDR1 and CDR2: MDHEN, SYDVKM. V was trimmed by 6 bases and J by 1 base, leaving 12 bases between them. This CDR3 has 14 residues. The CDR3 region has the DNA TGTGCCAGCAGACAGGGCCGTCTTAACTATGGCTACACCTTC. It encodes CASRQGRLNYGYTF.

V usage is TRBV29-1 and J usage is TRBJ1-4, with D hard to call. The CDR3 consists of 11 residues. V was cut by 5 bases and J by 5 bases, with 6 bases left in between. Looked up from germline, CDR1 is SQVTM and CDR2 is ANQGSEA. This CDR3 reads CSVKLNEKLFF. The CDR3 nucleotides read TGCAGCGTTAAATTGAATGAAAAACTGTTTTTT. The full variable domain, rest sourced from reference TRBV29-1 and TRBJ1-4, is SAVISQKPSRDICQRGTSLTIQCQVDSQVTMMFWYRQQPGQSLTLIATANQGSEATYESGFVIDKFPISRPNLTFSTLTVSNMSPEDSSIYLCSVKLNEKLFFGSGTQLSVL.

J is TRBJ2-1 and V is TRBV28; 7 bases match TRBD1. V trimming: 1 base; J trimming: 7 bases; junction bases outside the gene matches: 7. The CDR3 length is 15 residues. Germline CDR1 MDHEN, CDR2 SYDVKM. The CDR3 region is CASSLSQGIINEQFF. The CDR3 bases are TGTGCCAGCAGTTTATCACAGGGGATAATAAATGAGCAGTTCTTC.

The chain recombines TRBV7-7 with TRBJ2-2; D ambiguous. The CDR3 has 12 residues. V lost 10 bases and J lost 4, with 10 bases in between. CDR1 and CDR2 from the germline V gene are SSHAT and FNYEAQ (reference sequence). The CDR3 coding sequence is TGTGCCACCTTAGGACCCACCGGGGAGCTGTTTTTT. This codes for CATLGPTGELFF.

This chain's CDR3 is CASSDGGEQFF. The CDR3, as DNA: TGTGCCAGCAGTGATGGGGGTGAGCAGTTCTTC. The gene calls are TRBV6-1 and TRBJ2-1; D tentatively fits TRBD1 or TRBD2 (5 bases each). Germline V lookup: CDR1 MNHNS, CDR2 SASEGT. The CDR3 has 11 residues. V lost 3 bases to trimming and J lost 9 bases, with 6 bases between them.

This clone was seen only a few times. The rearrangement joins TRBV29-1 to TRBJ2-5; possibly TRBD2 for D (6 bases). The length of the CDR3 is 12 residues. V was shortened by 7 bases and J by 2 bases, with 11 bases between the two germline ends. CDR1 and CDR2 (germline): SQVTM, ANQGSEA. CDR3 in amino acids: CSAGGFQETQYF. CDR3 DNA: TGCAGCGCTGGGGGGTTTCAAGAGACCCAGTACTTC.

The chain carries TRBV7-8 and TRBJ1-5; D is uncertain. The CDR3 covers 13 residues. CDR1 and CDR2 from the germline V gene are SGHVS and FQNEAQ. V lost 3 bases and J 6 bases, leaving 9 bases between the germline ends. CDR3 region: CASSLGEGQPQHF. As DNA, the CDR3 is TGTGCCAGCAGCTTGGGTGAGGGTCAGCCCCAGCATTTT. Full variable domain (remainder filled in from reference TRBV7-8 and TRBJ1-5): GAGVSQSPRYKVAKRGQDVALRCDPISGHVSLFWYQQALGQGPEFLTYFQNEAQLDKSGLPSDRFFAERPEGSVSTLKIQRTQQEDSAVYLCASSLGEGQPQHFGDGTRLSIL.

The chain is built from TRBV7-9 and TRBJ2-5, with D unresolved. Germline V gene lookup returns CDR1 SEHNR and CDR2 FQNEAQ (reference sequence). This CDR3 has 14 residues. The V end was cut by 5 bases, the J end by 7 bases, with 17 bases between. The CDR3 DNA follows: TGTGCCAGCAGCCTACTCGGCGCCTGGGGGACCCAGTACTTC. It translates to CASSLLGAWGTQYF.

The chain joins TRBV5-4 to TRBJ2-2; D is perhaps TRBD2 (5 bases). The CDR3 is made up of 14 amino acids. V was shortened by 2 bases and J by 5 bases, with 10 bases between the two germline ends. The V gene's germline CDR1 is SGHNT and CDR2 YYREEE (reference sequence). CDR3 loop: CASSFGWRTGELFF. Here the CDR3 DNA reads TGTGCCAGCAGCTTTGGGTGGAGGACCGGGGAGCTGTTTTTT.

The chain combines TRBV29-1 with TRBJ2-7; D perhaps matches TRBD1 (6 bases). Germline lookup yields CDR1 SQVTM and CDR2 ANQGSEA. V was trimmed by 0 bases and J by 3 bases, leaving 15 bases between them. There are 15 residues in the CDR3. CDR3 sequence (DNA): TGCAGCGTTGAAGACCTACAGGGTATCAGCTACGAGCAGTACTTC. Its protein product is CSVEDLQGISYEQYF.

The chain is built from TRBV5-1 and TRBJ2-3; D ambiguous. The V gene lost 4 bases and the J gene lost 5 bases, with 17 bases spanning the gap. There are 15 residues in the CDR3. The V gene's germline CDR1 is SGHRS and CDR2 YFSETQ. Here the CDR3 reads CASSPKVGFEDTQYF. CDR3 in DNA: TGCGCCAGCAGCCCCAAGGTGGGATTCGAAGATACGCAGTATTTT.

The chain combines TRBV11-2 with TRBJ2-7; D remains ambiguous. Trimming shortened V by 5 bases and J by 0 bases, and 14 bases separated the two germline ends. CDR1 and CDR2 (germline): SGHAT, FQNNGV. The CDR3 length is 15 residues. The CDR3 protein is CASSIVWVSSYEQYF. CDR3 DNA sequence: TGTGCCAGCAGCATAGTATGGGTTAGCTCCTACGAGCAGTACTTC.